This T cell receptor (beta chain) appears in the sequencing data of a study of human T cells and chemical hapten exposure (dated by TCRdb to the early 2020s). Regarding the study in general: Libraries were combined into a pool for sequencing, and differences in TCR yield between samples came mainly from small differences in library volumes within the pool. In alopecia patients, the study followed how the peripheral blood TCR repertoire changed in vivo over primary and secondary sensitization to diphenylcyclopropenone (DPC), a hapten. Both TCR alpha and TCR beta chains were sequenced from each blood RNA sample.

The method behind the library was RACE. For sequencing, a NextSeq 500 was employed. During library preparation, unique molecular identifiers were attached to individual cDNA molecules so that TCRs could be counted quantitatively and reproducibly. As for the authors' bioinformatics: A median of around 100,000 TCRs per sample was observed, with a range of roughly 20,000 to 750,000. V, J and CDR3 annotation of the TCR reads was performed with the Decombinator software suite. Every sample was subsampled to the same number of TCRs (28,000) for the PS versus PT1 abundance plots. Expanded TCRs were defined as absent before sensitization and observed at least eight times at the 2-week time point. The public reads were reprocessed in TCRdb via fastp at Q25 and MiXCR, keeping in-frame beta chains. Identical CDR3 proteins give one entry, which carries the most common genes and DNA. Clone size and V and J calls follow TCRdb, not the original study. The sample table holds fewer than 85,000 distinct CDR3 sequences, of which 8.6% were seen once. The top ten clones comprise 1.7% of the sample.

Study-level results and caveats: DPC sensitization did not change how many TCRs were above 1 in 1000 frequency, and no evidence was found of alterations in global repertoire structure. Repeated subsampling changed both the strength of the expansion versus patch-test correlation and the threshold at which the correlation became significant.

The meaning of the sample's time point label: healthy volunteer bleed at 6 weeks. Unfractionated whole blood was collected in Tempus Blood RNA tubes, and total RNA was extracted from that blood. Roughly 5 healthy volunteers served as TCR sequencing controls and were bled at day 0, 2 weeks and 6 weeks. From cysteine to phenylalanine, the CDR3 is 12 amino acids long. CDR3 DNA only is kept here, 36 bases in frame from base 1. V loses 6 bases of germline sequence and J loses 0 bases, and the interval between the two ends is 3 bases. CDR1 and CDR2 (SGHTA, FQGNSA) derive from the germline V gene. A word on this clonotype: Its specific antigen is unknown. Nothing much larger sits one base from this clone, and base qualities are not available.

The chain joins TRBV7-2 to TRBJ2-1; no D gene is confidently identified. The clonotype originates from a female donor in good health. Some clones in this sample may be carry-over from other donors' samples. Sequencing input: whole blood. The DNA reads TGTGCCAGCAGTTTCTCCTACAATGAGCAGTTCTTC. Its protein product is CASSFSYNEQFF.